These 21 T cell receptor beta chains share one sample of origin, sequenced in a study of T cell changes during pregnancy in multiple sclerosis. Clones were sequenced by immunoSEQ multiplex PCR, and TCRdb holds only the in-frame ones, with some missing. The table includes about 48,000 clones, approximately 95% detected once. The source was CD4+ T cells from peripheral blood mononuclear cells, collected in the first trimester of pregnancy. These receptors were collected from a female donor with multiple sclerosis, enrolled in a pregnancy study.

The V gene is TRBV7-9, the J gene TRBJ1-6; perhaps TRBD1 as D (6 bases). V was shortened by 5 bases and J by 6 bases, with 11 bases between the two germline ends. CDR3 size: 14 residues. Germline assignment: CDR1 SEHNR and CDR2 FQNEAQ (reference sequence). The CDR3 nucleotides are TGTGCCAGCAGCCCGCAGGGGACTAATTCACCCCTCCACTTT. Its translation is CASSPQGTNSPLHF.

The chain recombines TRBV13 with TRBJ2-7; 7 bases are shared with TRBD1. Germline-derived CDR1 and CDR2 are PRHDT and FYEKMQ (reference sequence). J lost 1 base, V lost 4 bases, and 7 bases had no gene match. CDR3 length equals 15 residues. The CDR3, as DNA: TGTGCCAGCAGCTCCTCGGGACAGTCTTCCTACGAGCAGTACTTC. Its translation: CASSSSGQSSYEQYF.

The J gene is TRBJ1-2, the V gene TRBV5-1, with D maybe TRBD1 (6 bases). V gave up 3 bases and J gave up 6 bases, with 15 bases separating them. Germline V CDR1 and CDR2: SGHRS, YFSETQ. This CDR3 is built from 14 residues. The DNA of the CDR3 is TGCGCCAGCAGCTCTGGACAGAGTCATGATGGCTACACCTTC. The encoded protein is CASSSGQSHDGYTF. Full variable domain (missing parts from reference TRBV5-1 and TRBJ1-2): KAGVTQTPRYLIKTRGQQVTLSCSPISGHRSVSWYQQTPGQGLQFLFEYFSETQRNKGNFPGRFSGRQFSNSRSEMNVSTLELGDSALYLCASSSGQSHDGYTFGSGTRLTVV.

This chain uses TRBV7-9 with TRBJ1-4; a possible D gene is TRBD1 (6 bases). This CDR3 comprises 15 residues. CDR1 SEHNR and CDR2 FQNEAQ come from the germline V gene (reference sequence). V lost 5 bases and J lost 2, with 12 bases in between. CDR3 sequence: CASSRQGPTNEKLFF. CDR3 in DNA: TGTGCCAGCAGCCGCCAGGGGCCTACTAATGAAAAACTGTTTTTT.

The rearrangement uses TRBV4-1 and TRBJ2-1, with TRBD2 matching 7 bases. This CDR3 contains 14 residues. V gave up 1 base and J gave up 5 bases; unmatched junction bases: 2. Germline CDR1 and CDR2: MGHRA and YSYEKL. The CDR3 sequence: CASSQVGTNNEQFF. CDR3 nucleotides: TGCGCCAGCAGCCAAGTGGGGACTAACAATGAGCAGTTCTTC.

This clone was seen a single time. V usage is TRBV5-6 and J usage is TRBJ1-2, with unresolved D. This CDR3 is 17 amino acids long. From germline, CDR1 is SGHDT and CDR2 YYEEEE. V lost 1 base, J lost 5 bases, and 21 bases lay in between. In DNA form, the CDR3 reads TGTGCCAGCAGCTTGTGGGTCAGAGCGGGGAGGAGGTATGGCTACACCTTC. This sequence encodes CASSLWVRAGRRYGYTF.

The chain's CDR3 is CASSLRLAGGRETQYF. CDR3 sequence (DNA): TGTGCCAGCAGCCTCAGGCTAGCGGGGGGGCGAGAGACCCAGTACTTC. The chain links TRBV7-9 to TRBJ2-5; 12 nucleotides match TRBD2. The CDR3 covers 16 residues. CDR1 and CDR2 from the germline V gene are SEHNR and FQNEAQ (reference sequence). Trimming cost V 5 bases and J 4 bases; bases outside gene matches: 8.

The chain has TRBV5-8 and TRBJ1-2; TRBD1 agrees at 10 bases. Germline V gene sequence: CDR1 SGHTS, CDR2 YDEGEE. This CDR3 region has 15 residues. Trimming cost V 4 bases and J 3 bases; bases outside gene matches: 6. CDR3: CASSPRTGGYYGYTF. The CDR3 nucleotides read TGTGCCAGCAGCCCCCGGACAGGGGGATACTATGGCTACACCTTC.

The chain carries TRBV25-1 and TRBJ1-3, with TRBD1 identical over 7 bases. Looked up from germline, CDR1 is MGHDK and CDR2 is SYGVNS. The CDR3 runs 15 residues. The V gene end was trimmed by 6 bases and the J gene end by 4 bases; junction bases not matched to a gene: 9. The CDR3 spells CASSSAGGYGNTIYF. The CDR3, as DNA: TGTGCCAGCAGCTCAGCAGGGGGTTACGGAAACACCATATATTTT.

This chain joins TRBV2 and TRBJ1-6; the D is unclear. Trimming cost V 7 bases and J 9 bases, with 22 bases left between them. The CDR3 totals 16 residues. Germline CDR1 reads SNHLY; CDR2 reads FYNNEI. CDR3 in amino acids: CASNTPGRGFVSPLHF. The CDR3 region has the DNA TGTGCCAGCAATACACCCGGCCGGGGTTTTGTTTCACCCCTCCACTTT.

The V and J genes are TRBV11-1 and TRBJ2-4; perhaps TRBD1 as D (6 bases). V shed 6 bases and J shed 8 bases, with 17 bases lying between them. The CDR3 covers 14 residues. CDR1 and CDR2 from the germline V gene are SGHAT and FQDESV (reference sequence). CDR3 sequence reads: CASRYSDSSDIQYF. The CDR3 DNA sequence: TGTGCCAGCAGGTACTCGGACAGCTCGGACATTCAGTACTTC. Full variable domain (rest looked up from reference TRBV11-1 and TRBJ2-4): EAEVAQSPRYKITEKSQAVAFWCDPISGHATLYWYRQILGQGPELLVQFQDESVVDDSQLPKDRFSAERLKGVDSTLKIQPAELGDSAMYLCASRYSDSSDIQYFGAGTRLSVL.

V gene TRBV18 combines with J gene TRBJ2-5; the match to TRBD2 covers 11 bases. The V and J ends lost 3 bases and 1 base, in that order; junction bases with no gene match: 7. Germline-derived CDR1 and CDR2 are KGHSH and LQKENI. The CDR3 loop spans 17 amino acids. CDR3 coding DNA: TGTGCCAGCTCACCGTCCCCTAGCGGGGGGTTCCAAGAGACCCAGTACTTC. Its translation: CASSPSPSGGFQETQYF. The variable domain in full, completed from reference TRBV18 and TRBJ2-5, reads NAGVMQNPRHLVRRRGQEARLRCSPMKGHSHVYWYRQLPEEGLKFMVYLQKENIIDESGMPKERFSAEFPKEGPSILRIQQVVRGDSAAYFCASSPSPSGGFQETQYFGPGTRLLVL.

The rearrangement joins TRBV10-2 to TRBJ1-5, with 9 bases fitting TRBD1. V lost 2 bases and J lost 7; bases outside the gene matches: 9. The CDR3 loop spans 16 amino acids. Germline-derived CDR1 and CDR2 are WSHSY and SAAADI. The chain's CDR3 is CASSEGDRAGGQPQHF. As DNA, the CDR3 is TGCGCCAGCAGTGAGGGGGACAGGGCAGGCGGGCAGCCCCAGCATTTT.

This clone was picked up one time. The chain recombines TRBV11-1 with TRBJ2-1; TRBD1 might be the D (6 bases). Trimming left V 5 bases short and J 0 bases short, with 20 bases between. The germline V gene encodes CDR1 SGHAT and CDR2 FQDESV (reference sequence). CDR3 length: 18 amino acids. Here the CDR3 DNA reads TGTGCCAGCAGCCCGAAATTGTACAGGGTAAGCTCCTACAATGAGCAGTTCTTC. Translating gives CASSPKLYRVSSYNEQFF. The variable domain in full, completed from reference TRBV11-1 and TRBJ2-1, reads EAEVAQSPRYKITEKSQAVAFWCDPISGHATLYWYRQILGQGPELLVQFQDESVVDDSQLPKDRFSAERLKGVDSTLKIQPAELGDSAMYLCASSPKLYRVSSYNEQFFGPGTRLTVL.

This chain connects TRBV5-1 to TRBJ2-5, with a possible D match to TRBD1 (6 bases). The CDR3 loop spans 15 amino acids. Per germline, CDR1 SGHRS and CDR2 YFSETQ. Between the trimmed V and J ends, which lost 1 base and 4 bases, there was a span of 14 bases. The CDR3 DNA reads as TGCGCCAGCAGCTTGTATGACAGGTTGGGAGAGACCCAGTACTTC. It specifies CASSLYDRLGETQYF.

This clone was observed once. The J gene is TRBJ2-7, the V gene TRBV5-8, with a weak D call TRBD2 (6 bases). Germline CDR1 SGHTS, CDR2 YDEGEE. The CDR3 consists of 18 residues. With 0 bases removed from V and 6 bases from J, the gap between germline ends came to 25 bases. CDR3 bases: TGTGCCAGCAGCTTGGTCGGTCCGCCATTTGCGGGGCTAGTCGAGCAGTACTTC. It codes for CASSLVGPPFAGLVEQYF. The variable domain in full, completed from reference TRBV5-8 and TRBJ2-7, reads EAGVTQSPTHLIKTRGQQATLRCSPISGHTSVYWYQQALGLGLQFLLWYDEGEERNRGNFPPRFSGRQFPNYSSELNVNALELEDSALYLCASSLVGPPFAGLVEQYFGPGTRLTVT.

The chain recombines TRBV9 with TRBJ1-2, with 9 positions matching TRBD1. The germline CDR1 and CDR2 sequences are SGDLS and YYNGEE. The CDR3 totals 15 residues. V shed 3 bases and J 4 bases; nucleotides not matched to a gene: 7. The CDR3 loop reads CASSALDRGSYGYTF. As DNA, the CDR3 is TGTGCCAGCAGCGCCCTCGACAGGGGGTCCTATGGCTACACCTTC. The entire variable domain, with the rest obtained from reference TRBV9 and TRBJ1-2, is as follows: DSGVTQTPKHLITATGQRVTLRCSPRSGDLSVYWYQQSLDQGLQFLIQYYNGEERAKGNILERFSAQQFPDLHSELNLSSLELGDSALYFCASSALDRGSYGYTFGSGTRLTVV.

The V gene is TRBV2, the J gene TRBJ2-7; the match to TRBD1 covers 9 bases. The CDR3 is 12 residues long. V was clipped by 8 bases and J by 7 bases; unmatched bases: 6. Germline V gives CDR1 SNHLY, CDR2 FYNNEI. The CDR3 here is CASATGGREQYF. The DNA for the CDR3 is TGTGCCAGCGCCACAGGGGGCCGAGAGCAGTACTTC.

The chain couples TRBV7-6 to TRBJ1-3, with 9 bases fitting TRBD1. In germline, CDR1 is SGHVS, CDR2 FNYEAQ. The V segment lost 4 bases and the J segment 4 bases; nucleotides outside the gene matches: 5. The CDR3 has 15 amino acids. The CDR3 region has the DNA TGTGCCAGCAGCTCCGGGACAGGGAAAGGAAACACCATATATTTT. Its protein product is CASSSGTGKGNTIYF. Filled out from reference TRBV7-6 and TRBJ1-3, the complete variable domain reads GAGVSQSPRYKVTKRGQDVALRCDPISGHVSLYWYRQALGQGPEFLTYFNYEAQQDKSGLPNDRFSAERPEGSISTLTIQRTEQRDSAMYRCASSSGTGKGNTIYFGEGSWLTVV.

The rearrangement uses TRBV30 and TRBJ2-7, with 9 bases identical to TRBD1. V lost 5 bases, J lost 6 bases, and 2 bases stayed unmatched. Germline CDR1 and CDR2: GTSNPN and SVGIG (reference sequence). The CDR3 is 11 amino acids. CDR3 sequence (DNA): TGTGCCTGGGGGACAGGGCGCGAGCAGTACTTC. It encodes CAWGTGREQYF.

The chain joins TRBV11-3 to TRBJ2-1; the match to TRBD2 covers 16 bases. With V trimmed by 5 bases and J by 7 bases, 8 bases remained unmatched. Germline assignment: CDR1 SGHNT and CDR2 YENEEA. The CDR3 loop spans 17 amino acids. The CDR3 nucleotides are TGTGCCAGCAGCCAGGGACTAGCGGGGGGGTTTGGTAATGAGCAGTTCTTC. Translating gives CASSQGLAGGFGNEQFF. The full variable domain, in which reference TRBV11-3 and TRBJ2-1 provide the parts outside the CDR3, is EAGVVQSPRYKIIEKKQPVAFWCNPISGHNTLYWYLQNLGQGPELLIRYENEEAVDDSQLPKDRFSAERLKGVDSTLKIQPAELGDSAVYLCASSQGLAGGFGNEQFFGPGTRLTVL.